This TCR beta chain was sequenced for a study of technical replicates of blood from four donors. The CDR3 covers 14 residues. Germline V gene sequence: CDR1 SEHNR, CDR2 FQNEAQ (reference sequence). Trimming took off 5 bases at V and 1 base at J, with 11 bases between the two ends. Assay: immunoSEQ multiplex PCR; the TCRdb copy retains only in-frame clones and omits some. The table has approximately 16,000 clones, around nine tenths seen once. The TCR originated in a human donor in good health. The material sequenced was PBMCs. This chain connects TRBV7-9 to TRBJ1-1, with D perhaps matching TRBD1 (5 bases). CDR3 DNA sequence: TGTGCCAGCAGCCCCCAGGGATCGAACACTGAAGCTTTCTTT. Its protein product is CASSPQGSNTEAFF. Looking up the rest from reference TRBV7-9 and TRBJ1-1 gives the full variable domain: DTGVSQNPRHKITKRGQNVTFRCDPISEHNRLYWYRQTLGQGPEFLTYFQNEAQLEKSRLLSDRFSAERPKGSFSTLEIQRTEQGDSAMYLCASSPQGSNTEAFFGQGTRLTVV.